This TCR beta chain derives from a study of blood T cell repertoires in COVID-19. Germline V gene sequence: CDR1 SQVTM, CDR2 ANQGSEA. The V end was cut by 4 bases, the J end by 0 bases, with 17 bases between. The CDR3 is made up of 16 amino acids. Repertoires were generated with immunoSEQ multiplex PCR, while TCRdb's copy carries only in-frame clones and drops some. This sample has 150,000 to 200,000 clones, with 80% to 85% found just once. This rearrangement joins TRBV29-1 to TRBJ2-3; maybe TRBD1 (6 bases). The sequence was obtained from a human donor with acute or convalescent COVID-19. The donor label of this sample is uncertain. The source material was peripheral blood. CDR3 in amino acids: CSVGQLNRESTDTQYF. CDR3 sequence (DNA): TGCAGCGTTGGTCAGCTGAACAGGGAGAGCACAGATACGCAGTATTTT.